Shown below are 13 T cell receptor beta chains from a single sample sequenced in a study of shared clonotypes between healthy human individuals. The method was immunoSEQ multiplex PCR; TCRdb's version includes in-frame clones alone and lacks a portion of them. The data hold 950,000 to 1,300,000 clones, with about 75% observed a single time. The sample comprised memory CD4+ T cells sorted from blood. Subset indicated: CD45RA-negative fraction. The receptors shown here come from a man between 18 and 35 years old in good health.

The chain employs TRBV10-2 and TRBJ1-1, with D maybe TRBD1 (6 bases). V shed 2 bases and J shed 5 bases, with 12 bases lying between them. Per germline, CDR1 WSHSY and CDR2 SAAADI. The CDR3 runs 14 residues. CDR3 in DNA: TGCGCCAGCAGTGAGGGACAAGGGGGTACTGAAGCTTTCTTT. Residues: CASSEGQGGTEAFF.

The table lists this clone with a few counts. This chain joins TRBV6-6 and TRBJ2-3; D ambiguous. The CDR3 is made up of 13 amino acids. The germline V gene encodes CDR1 MNHNY and CDR2 SVGAGI (reference sequence). The ends were cut back, 7 bases at V and 6 bases at J, with 14 bases in the middle. CDR3 DNA: TGTGCCAGCACCCCCCCGGTGACGGATACGCAGTATTTT. Protein sequence: CASTPPVTDTQYF.

The rearrangement uses TRBV2 and TRBJ1-1; 9 nucleotides line up with TRBD1. Germline V gene sequence: CDR1 SNHLY, CDR2 FYNNEI. The CDR3 has 12 residues. V gave up 6 bases and J gave up 9 bases; unmatched junction bases: 5. The CDR3 is CASRRDRVKAFF. CDR3 sequence (DNA): TGTGCCAGCAGGAGGGACAGGGTAAAAGCTTTCTTT. Combining the CDR3 with reference TRBV2 and TRBJ1-1 gives the whole variable domain EPEVTQTPSHQVTQMGQEVILRCVPISNHLYFYWYRQILGQKVEFLVSFYNNEISEKSEIFDDQFSVERPDGSNFTLKIRSTKLEDSAMYFCASRRDRVKAFFGQGTRLTVV.

The chain couples TRBV5-1 to TRBJ2-5; no clear D gene. The V gene's germline CDR1 is SGHRS and CDR2 YFSETQ. This CDR3 spans 13 amino acids. With 3 bases removed from V and 5 bases from J, the gap between germline ends came to 11 bases. CDR3 region: CASSSPPAETQYF. The CDR3 DNA reads as TGCGCCAGCAGCTCCCCCCCTGCGGAGACCCAGTACTTC.

In this sample, this clone turned up many times. This rearrangement joins TRBV6-5 to TRBJ2-7; a possible D gene is TRBD1 (7 bases). The V end was cut by 6 bases, the J end by 3 bases, with 15 bases between. This CDR3 is built from 14 residues. CDR1 and CDR2 (germline): MNHEY, SVGAGI. CDR3 nucleotide sequence: TGTGCCAGCAGGCCGGGGGCAGGGGGCTACGAGCAGTACTTC. This codes for CASRPGAGGYEQYF.

The rearrangement links TRBV30 to TRBJ1-2, with D possibly TRBD1 on 5 matching bases. With 4 bases removed from V and 8 bases from J, the gap between germline ends came to 14 bases. This CDR3 has 12 residues. Germline assignment: CDR1 GTSNPN and CDR2 SVGIG (reference sequence). CDR3 sequence reads: CAWMVLGTGYTF. CDR3 DNA: TGTGCCTGGATGGTATTAGGGACCGGCTACACCTTC.

This clone appeared a single time. The chain employs TRBV12-5 and TRBJ2-2; 9 bases agree with TRBD1. The length of the CDR3 is 16 residues. V lost 3 bases to trimming and J lost 2 bases; unmatched junction nucleotides: 4. Germline V gene data show CDR1 as LGHNT and CDR2 as FRNRAP. The DNA of the CDR3 is TGTGCTAGTGGTTTCCTGACAGGGGGTAACACCGGGGAGCTGTTTTTT. It codes for CASGFLTGGNTGELFF.

With regard to this clone: The junction shows a germline mismatch at one end, possibly a read error. The V and J genes are TRBV2 and TRBJ2-1; possible D gene TRBD1, 6 bases. Germline V gene sequence: CDR1 SNHLY, CDR2 FYNNEI. The CDR3 length is 11 residues. The CDR3 loop reads CASRVQGVEIF. The DNA of the CDR3 is TGTGCCAGCAGGGTACAGGGAGTAGAGATCTTC.

This clone was observed at least ten times. This same CDR3 is encoded by further DNA sequences in the sample. The chain combines TRBV5-1 with TRBJ2-7; possible D gene TRBD2, 5 bases. The CDR3 consists of 14 residues. Germline assignment: CDR1 SGHRS and CDR2 YFSETQ. The V gene lost 4 bases and the J gene lost 2 bases, with 13 bases spanning the gap. CDR3 residues: CASSLDSGTYEQYF. The CDR3 nucleotides read TGCGCCAGCAGCCTCGACTCGGGGACCTACGAGCAGTACTTC.

This clone was detected only once. The chain employs TRBV6-5 and TRBJ2-2; perhaps D is TRBD1 or TRBD2 (6 bases each). The germline gives CDR1 MNHEY, CDR2 SVGAGI. V was cut by 4 bases and J by 2 bases, with 11 bases left in between. CDR3 size: 15 residues. CDR3 region: CASSFRGLNTGELFF. CDR3 nucleotide sequence: TGTGCCAGCAGTTTTCGGGGGCTCAACACCGGGGAGCTGTTTTTT.

V and J are TRBV4-1 and TRBJ2-3, with D perhaps TRBD2 (6 bases). Trimming stripped 5 bases from V and 4 bases from J, with 16 bases between. Per germline, CDR1 MGHRA and CDR2 YSYEKL. This CDR3 is 15 amino acids long. The CDR3 loop reads CASSGRTNTPDTQYF. The CDR3 DNA is TGCGCCAGCAGCGGGCGGACTAACACTCCAGATACGCAGTATTTT.

V is TRBV7-9 and J is TRBJ1-1; D is unresolved. The V end was cut by 4 bases, the J end by 8 bases, with 5 bases between. Germline V gene lookup returns CDR1 SEHNR and CDR2 FQNEAQ (reference sequence). This CDR3 is built from 10 residues. As DNA, the CDR3 is TGTGCCAGCAGCTCAGAGGAAGCTTTCTTT. It codes for CASSSEEAFF.

As regards this clone: Possible read error: a much larger clone is one base away. The sample contains more than one DNA sequence encoding this CDR3. The chain is built from TRBV7-8 and TRBJ2-5; D gene ambiguous. V lost 1 base to trimming and J lost 2 bases, with 5 bases between them. This CDR3 is 13 amino acids long. From germline, CDR1 is SGHVS and CDR2 FQNEAQ. The CDR3 spells CASSLGQQETQYF. DNA of the CDR3: TGTGCCAGCAGCTTAGGTCAGCAAGAGACCCAGTACTTC.